A single sample gave rise to the 7 T cell receptor beta chains below, sequenced in a study of blood T cell repertoires in COVID-19. This table comes from immunoSEQ multiplex PCR, and its TCRdb copy is limited to in-frame clones, with some not included. The sample shows a few hundred thousand clones, just under 90% of them seen only once. Sample: peripheral blood. The receptor source for this set is a woman in her thirties with COVID-19, enrolled during active disease.

The chain carries TRBV2 and TRBJ1-5; 10 bases map to TRBD1. The CDR3 has 16 amino acids. Losses at the gene ends were 6 bases for V and 0 bases for J; bases not matched to a gene: 5. Germline V gene lookup returns CDR1 SNHLY and CDR2 FYNNEI. CDR3 bases: TGTGCCAGCAGGGGACAGGGGACTTATAGCAATCAGCCCCAGCATTTT. Translated, it gives CASRGQGTYSNQPQHF. Looking up the rest from reference TRBV2 and TRBJ1-5 gives the full variable domain: EPEVTQTPSHQVTQMGQEVILRCVPISNHLYFYWYRQILGQKVEFLVSFYNNEISEKSEIFDDQFSVERPDGSNFTLKIRSTKLEDSAMYFCASRGQGTYSNQPQHFGDGTRLSIL.

The rearrangement uses TRBV10-3 and TRBJ1-5, with 8 bases fitting TRBD1. With V trimmed by 6 bases and J by 5 bases, 3 bases remained unmatched. This CDR3 is 13 amino acids long. The germline V gene has CDR1 ENHRY and CDR2 SYGVKD. CDR3 sequence reads: CAIRDRADQPQHF. The CDR3 DNA reads as TGTGCCATCAGGGACAGGGCAGATCAGCCCCAGCATTTT.

The chain links TRBV9 to TRBJ1-2; D perhaps matches TRBD1 (5 bases). This CDR3 region has 16 residues. Trimming stripped 3 bases from V and 2 bases from J, with 17 bases between. Germline CDR1 is SGDLS and CDR2 is YYNGEE. CDR3 loop: CASSEGPGGGNYGYTF. In nucleotides, the CDR3 is TGTGCCAGCAGCGAGGGCCCTGGGGGAGGAAACTATGGCTACACCTTC.

The chain carries TRBV5-5 and TRBJ2-1; TRBD1 might be the D (6 bases). V shed 2 bases and J shed 7 bases, with 13 bases lying between them. CDR1 is SGHKS, CDR2 YYEKEE, per germline (reference sequence). The CDR3 covers 14 residues. The CDR3 protein is CASSFGAGENEQFF. The CDR3 nucleotides read TGTGCCAGCAGCTTTGGAGCAGGGGAGAATGAGCAGTTCTTC.

The rearrangement links TRBV6-5 to TRBJ2-7, with 8 nucleotides matching TRBD1. V shed 5 bases and J 1 base; nucleotides not matched to a gene: 4. This CDR3 is 14 amino acids long. CDR1 MNHEY and CDR2 SVGAGI come from the germline V gene. Here the CDR3 DNA reads TGTGCCAGCAGTAGGACAGGGAGGTCCTACGAGCAGTACGTC. Amino acid sequence: CASSRTGRSYEQYV.

The J gene is TRBJ1-2, the V gene TRBV11-3, with a possible D match to TRBD1 (5 bases). The CDR3 loop spans 14 amino acids. Germline assignment: CDR1 SGHNT and CDR2 YENEEA. Trimming left V 5 bases short and J 3 bases short, with 13 bases between. In DNA form, the CDR3 reads TGTGCCAGCAGCACAGGCGTGAGTCACTATGGCTACACCTTC. This translates into CASSTGVSHYGYTF.

This chain links TRBV2 with TRBJ1-3, with D tentatively TRBD1 (5 bases). CDR3 length equals 17 residues. Trimming left V 4 bases short and J 2 bases short, with 18 bases between. The germline V gene encodes CDR1 SNHLY and CDR2 FYNNEI. This chain's CDR3 is CASSAHILGGAGNTIYF. DNA of the CDR3: TGTGCCAGCAGTGCCCATATTCTTGGAGGGGCTGGAAACACCATATATTTT. Full variable domain (rest looked up from reference TRBV2 and TRBJ1-3): EPEVTQTPSHQVTQMGQEVILRCVPISNHLYFYWYRQILGQKVEFLVSFYNNEISEKSEIFDDQFSVERPDGSNFTLKIRSTKLEDSAMYFCASSAHILGGAGNTIYFGEGSWLTVV.